This TCR beta chain was identified during a study of blood T cell repertoires in COVID-19. Overall study: Specimens from acute and convalescent COVID-19 originated in the United States, Italy and Spain. Sources were T cells, B-cell-depleted T cells, or PBMCs; the material itself was cDNA or gDNA.

The authors' processing: Counts of nucleated cells, estimated from reference gene primer amplification, were obtained. Libraries were prepared by immunoSEQ multiplex PCR; TCRdb keeps only in-frame clonotypes and omits some of them. The V and J calls and clone size are taken from that table; D and trimming were inferred from the DNA. The top ten hold around 20% of the sample, which has under 50,000 clones, 77% seen once. What was sequenced was peripheral blood. The source is a human donor with active or convalescent COVID-19. The donor label of this sample is uncertain.

The CDR3 nucleotides are TGCAGCGTTGACGGACAGGGCGAAAAACTGTTTTTT. It yields the protein CSVDGQGEKLFF. The genes are TRBV29-1 and TRBJ1-4; 8 nucleotides align to TRBD1. The CDR3 extends over 12 amino acids. V lost 3 bases, J lost 8 bases, and 2 bases stayed unmatched. The germline V gene has CDR1 SQVTM and CDR2 ANQGSEA.